The 25 T cell receptor beta chains in this list originate from one sample, sequenced in a study of T cell responses to AZD1222 COVID-19 vaccine. The protocol was immunoSEQ multiplex PCR, while the TCRdb copy is restricted to in-frame clones and leaves out a portion. This sample has more than 60,000 clones; about nine tenths occur once, and the top ten carry around 18%. Material: peripheral blood, obtained 28 days after the second AZD1222 dose. These receptors came from an adult who received the AZD1222 COVID-19 vaccine.

The rearrangement joins TRBV4-2 to TRBJ1-2; D is unclear. V was pared by 0 bases and J by 5 bases, with 16 bases between. The CDR3 loop spans 16 amino acids. CDR1 and CDR2 from the germline V gene are LGHNA and YNFKEQ. CDR3 sequence: CASSQEPLQPPYGYTF. The CDR3 coding sequence is TGTGCCAGCAGCCAAGAACCTCTTCAGCCACCTTATGGCTACACCTTC.

This clone was seen more than once but under ten times. This chain's CDR3 is CASSLDHGDEQYF. CDR3 in DNA: TGTGCCAGCAGCTTAGATCATGGAGATGAGCAGTACTTC. The chain has TRBV11-3 and TRBJ2-7; no clear D. The CDR3 consists of 13 residues. Trimming took 0 bases from V and 7 from J, leaving 10 bases between them. Looked up from germline, CDR1 is SGHNT and CDR2 is YENEEA.

CDR3 region: CASSVGIGGSNTEAFF. The CDR3 nucleotides are TGTGCCAGCAGCGTAGGGATCGGGGGCTCCAACACTGAAGCTTTCTTT. The chain uses TRBV9 and TRBJ1-1; weak D call: TRBD1 (6 bases). Germline CDR1 SGDLS, CDR2 YYNGEE. Deletions cut 0 bases from V and 2 bases from J, with 14 bases between. The CDR3 extends over 16 amino acids.

The chain has TRBV7-9 and TRBJ2-7; TRBD2 might be the D (6 bases). The CDR3 is 14 amino acids. From germline, CDR1 is SEHNR and CDR2 FQNEAQ (reference sequence). V shed 3 bases and J shed 1 base, with 10 bases lying between them. The chain's CDR3 is CASSLGGESYEQYF. DNA of the CDR3: TGTGCCAGCAGCTTGGGCGGGGAATCCTACGAGCAGTACTTC.

The V call is TRBV5-4, the J call TRBJ1-2; D is perhaps TRBD1 (6 bases). Deletions cut 2 bases from V and 1 base from J, with 12 bases between. Germline V gene lookup returns CDR1 SGHNT and CDR2 YYREEE (reference sequence). The CDR3 covers 15 residues. CDR3 region: CASSFLGGFNYGYTF. CDR3 coding DNA: TGTGCCAGCAGCTTCTTAGGGGGGTTTAACTATGGCTACACCTTC.

V gene TRBV3-1 (or the pseudogene TRBV3-2) combines with J gene TRBJ1-2; no firm D call. CDR1 is LGHDT and CDR2 is YNNKEL in the germline V gene (reference sequence). The V end lost 1 base, the J end lost 5 bases, and 17 bases lay between the germline ends. This CDR3 region has 16 residues. The CDR3 coding sequence is TGTGCCAGCAGCCAAGCAGGAGACGGGAGCACATATGGCTACACCTTC. This codes for CASSQAGDGSTYGYTF.

This chain joins TRBV5-5 and TRBJ2-7, with D tentatively TRBD1 (5 bases). Trimming cost V 4 bases and J 5 bases, with 25 bases left between them. In germline, CDR1 is SGHKS, CDR2 YYEKEE (reference sequence). This CDR3 has 17 residues. The DNA for the CDR3 is TGTGCCAGCAGCGTAACCCTCAGGGTCCTCATCACGGACGAGCAGTACTTC. This sequence encodes CASSVTLRVLITDEQYF. Filled out from reference TRBV5-5 and TRBJ2-7, the complete variable domain reads DAGVTQSPTHLIKTRGQQVTLRCSPISGHKSVSWYQQVLGQGPQFIFQYYEKEERGRGNFPDRFSARQFPNYSSELNVNALLLGDSALYLCASSVTLRVLITDEQYFGPGTRLTVT.

The chain carries TRBV5-6 and TRBJ2-2; TRBD2 matches at 9 bases. Germline assignment: CDR1 SGHDT and CDR2 YYEEEE. The CDR3 length is 15 residues. With V trimmed by 4 bases and J by 7 bases, 8 bases remained unmatched. CDR3 loop: CASSPGLARGGELFF. Here the CDR3 DNA reads TGTGCCAGCAGCCCAGGACTAGCGAGGGGCGGGGAGCTGTTTTTT.

This chain uses TRBV5-5 with TRBJ2-1; D not certain. Trimming stripped 0 bases from V and 0 bases from J, with 13 bases between. From germline, CDR1 is SGHKS and CDR2 YYEKEE (reference sequence). The CDR3 runs 17 residues. The CDR3 loop is CASSLELIPVSYNEQFF. In nucleotides, the CDR3 is TGTGCCAGCAGCTTGGAACTCATCCCTGTCTCCTACAATGAGCAGTTCTTC.

This chain uses TRBV19 with TRBJ1-5; TRBD1 might be the D (6 bases). Germline values: CDR1 LNHDA, CDR2 SQIVND (reference sequence). Trimming removed 5 bases from V and 4 bases from J, with 18 bases in between. The CDR3 is 16 residues long. The CDR3 region has the DNA TGTGCCAGTAGTCCCCGCGAAGGACAGCCTAATCAGCCCCAGCATTTT. It specifies CASSPREGQPNQPQHF.

The chain is built from TRBV24-1 and TRBJ2-3, with D possibly TRBD1 on 6 matching bases. The CDR3 runs to 15 residues. CDR1 and CDR2 from the germline V gene are KGHDR and SFDVKD. V was pared by 6 bases and J by 1 base, with 13 bases between. The CDR3 DNA reads TGTGCCACCAGTCAGGGGACCACGCGCACAGATACGCAGTATTTT. It yields the protein CATSQGTTRTDTQYF.

The chain joins TRBV7-9 to TRBJ1-1, with a possible D match to TRBD1 (6 bases). This CDR3 comprises 13 residues. The ends were cut back, 5 bases at V and 1 base at J, with 8 bases in the middle. Per germline, CDR1 SEHNR and CDR2 FQNEAQ (reference sequence). CDR3 in amino acids: CASSQGWNTEAFF. The DNA of the CDR3 is TGTGCCAGCAGCCAGGGGTGGAACACTGAAGCTTTCTTT.

The rearrangement uses TRBV4-1 and TRBJ1-2; D unresolved. This CDR3 comprises 14 residues. V lost 0 bases and J lost 7, with 12 bases in between. The germline V gene encodes CDR1 MGHRA and CDR2 YSYEKL. The CDR3 DNA reads TGCGCCAGCAGCCAAGATAGGCAGGACTCTGGCTACACCTTC. Its translation is CASSQDRQDSGYTF.

The genes are TRBV6-5 and TRBJ1-2; 10 positions match TRBD1. CDR1 and CDR2 from the germline V gene are MNHEY and SVGAGI. J was trimmed by 6 bases and V by 6 bases; bases with no gene match: 10. The CDR3 extends over 15 amino acids. This CDR3 is CASRSSFGTGDGYTF. CDR3 bases: TGTGCCAGCAGGTCAAGTTTCGGGACAGGGGATGGCTACACCTTC.

The chain uses TRBV18 and TRBJ2-7, with TRBD1 as a possible D gene (5 bases). Germline V gene lookup returns CDR1 KGHSH and CDR2 LQKENI. This CDR3 is 14 amino acids long. V was shortened by 0 bases and J by 7 bases, with 13 bases between the two germline ends. CDR3 bases: TGTGCCAGCTCACCACCTGCAGGGCCGGATGAGCAGTACTTC. It codes for CASSPPAGPDEQYF. The full variable domain, its missing parts supplied by reference TRBV18 and TRBJ2-7, is NAGVMQNPRHLVRRRGQEARLRCSPMKGHSHVYWYRQLPEEGLKFMVYLQKENIIDESGMPKERFSAEFPKEGPSILRIQQVVRGDSAAYFCASSPPAGPDEQYFGPGTRLTVT.

This chain uses TRBV6-5 with TRBJ2-2; 7 bases align to TRBD1. The CDR3 extends over 13 amino acids. V lost 8 bases to trimming and J lost 6 bases; unmatched junction nucleotides: 6. Per the germline V gene, CDR1 is MNHEY and CDR2 is SVGAGI. The CDR3 here is CASLNRGSGELFF. The DNA of the CDR3 is TGTGCCAGCTTAAACAGGGGATCCGGGGAGCTGTTTTTT.

The chain recombines TRBV7-9 with TRBJ2-3, with D maybe TRBD1 (5 bases). Germline V gives CDR1 SEHNR, CDR2 FQNEAQ (reference sequence). This CDR3 comprises 14 residues. V was pared by 3 bases and J by 2 bases, with 9 bases between. The CDR3 loop is CASSLTVNTDTQYF. DNA of the CDR3: TGTGCCAGCAGCTTGACAGTTAACACAGATACGCAGTATTTT.

The V call is TRBV18, the J call TRBJ1-2; TRBD1 is a possible D gene (6 bases). The CDR3 sequence is 13 residues long. Per the germline V gene, CDR1 is KGHSH and CDR2 is LQKENI. V lost 0 bases and J 10 bases, leaving 12 bases between the germline ends. In DNA form, the CDR3 reads TGTGCCAGCTCACCACCGCCAGGGGAGGCCTACACCTTC. Amino acids: CASSPPPGEAYTF.

V gene TRBV7-9 combines with J gene TRBJ1-5; D is uncertain. Trimming took off 1 base at V and 9 bases at J, with 7 bases between the two ends. CDR1 is SEHNR and CDR2 is FQNEAQ in the germline V gene (reference sequence). The length of the CDR3 is 12 residues. CDR3 loop: CASSLGPGPQHF. CDR3 coding DNA: TGTGCCAGCAGCTTAGGACCTGGGCCCCAGCATTTT.

The chain has TRBV14 and TRBJ2-3; no firm D call. This CDR3 region has 13 residues. Germline loops: CDR1 SGHDN, CDR2 FVKESK. V lost 3 bases, J lost 5 bases, and 9 bases lay in between. CDR3: CASSHQTRDTQYF. CDR3 sequence (DNA): TGTGCCAGCAGCCATCAAACGCGAGATACGCAGTATTTT.

The sample holds one count of this clone. This chain joins TRBV30 and TRBJ2-6; unclear D gene. The CDR3 covers 13 residues. The germline CDR1 and CDR2 sequences are GTSNPN and SVGIG (reference sequence). The V gene lost 4 bases and the J gene lost 0 bases, with 4 bases spanning the gap. Written as DNA, the CDR3 is TGTGCCTGGAAGAGCTCTGGGGCCAACGTCCTGACTTTC. This translates into CAWKSSGANVLTF.

This clone was counted once. Other DNA sequences of this sample code for an identical CDR3. V usage is TRBV4-1 and J usage is TRBJ1-2; D may be TRBD1 (5 bases). Germline CDR1 reads MGHRA; CDR2 reads YSYEKL. Trimming shortened V by 4 bases and J by 6 bases, and 15 bases separated the two germline ends. The CDR3 extends over 14 amino acids. The CDR3, as DNA: TGCGCCAGCAGCCCCCCAGGGCGTGTTGATGGCTACACCTTC. It yields the protein CASSPPGRVDGYTF.

The V gene is TRBV20-1, the J gene TRBJ1-1; the D is unclear. The CDR3 consists of 15 residues. Germline values: CDR1 DFQATT, CDR2 SNEGSKA (reference sequence). Trimming shortened V by 3 bases and J by 0 bases, and 14 bases separated the two germline ends. CDR3 loop: CSASSFQELNTEAFF. In nucleotides, the CDR3 is TGCAGTGCTAGTTCATTCCAGGAATTGAACACTGAAGCTTTCTTT.

This clone was counted once. This sample includes further DNA sequences coding for the same CDR3. This rearrangement joins TRBV6-5 to TRBJ2-3; 10 bases agree with TRBD2. The length of the CDR3 is 15 residues. Germline CDR1 MNHEY, CDR2 SVGAGI. J lost 1 base, V lost 6 bases, and 4 bases had no gene match. The DNA of the CDR3 is TGTGCCAGCAGGTCTGGACTAGCGGGCACAGATACGCAGTATTTT. Translated: CASRSGLAGTDTQYF.

The V and J genes are TRBV5-1 and TRBJ1-2; D perhaps matches TRBD1 (6 bases). CDR3 length: 12 amino acids. Per germline, CDR1 SGHRS and CDR2 YFSETQ. The ends were cut back, 4 bases at V and 8 bases at J, with 12 bases in the middle. The CDR3 region is CASSPEGGGYTF. The CDR3 DNA sequence: TGCGCCAGCAGCCCGGAAGGGGGGGGCTACACCTTC.